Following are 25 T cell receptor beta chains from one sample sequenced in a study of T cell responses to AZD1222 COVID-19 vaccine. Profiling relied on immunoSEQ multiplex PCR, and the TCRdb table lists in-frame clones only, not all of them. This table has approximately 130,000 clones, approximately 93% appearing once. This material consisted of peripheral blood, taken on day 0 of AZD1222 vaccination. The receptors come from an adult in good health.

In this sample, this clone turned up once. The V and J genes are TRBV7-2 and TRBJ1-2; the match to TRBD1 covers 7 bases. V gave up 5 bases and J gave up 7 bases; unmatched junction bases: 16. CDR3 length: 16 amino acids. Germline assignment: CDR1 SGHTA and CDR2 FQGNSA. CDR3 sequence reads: CASSTVTGEFNFGYTF. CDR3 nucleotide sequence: TGTGCCAGCAGCACTGTTACAGGGGAGTTTAATTTTGGCTACACCTTC.

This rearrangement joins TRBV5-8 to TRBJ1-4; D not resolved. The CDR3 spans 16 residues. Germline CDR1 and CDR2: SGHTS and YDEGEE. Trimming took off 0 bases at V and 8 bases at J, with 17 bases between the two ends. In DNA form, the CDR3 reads TGTGCCAGCAGCTTGGAACCTAGCGATAACTCGGAAAAACTGTTTTTT. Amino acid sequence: CASSLEPSDNSEKLFF.

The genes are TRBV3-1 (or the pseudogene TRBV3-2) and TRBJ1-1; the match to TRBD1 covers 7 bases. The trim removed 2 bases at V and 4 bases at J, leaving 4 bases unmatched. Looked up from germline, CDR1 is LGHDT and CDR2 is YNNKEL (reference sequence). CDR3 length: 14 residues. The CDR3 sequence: CASSQQGVSTEAFF. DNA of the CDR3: TGTGCCAGCAGCCAACAGGGGGTGAGCACTGAAGCTTTCTTT.

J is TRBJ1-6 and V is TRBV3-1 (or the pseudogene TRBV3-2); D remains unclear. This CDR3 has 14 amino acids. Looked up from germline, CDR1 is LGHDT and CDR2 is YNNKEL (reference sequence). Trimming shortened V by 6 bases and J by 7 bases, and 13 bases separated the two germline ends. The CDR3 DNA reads TGTGCCAGCAGTAGAGGAGGCTTAAATTCACCCCTCCACTTT. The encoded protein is CASSRGGLNSPLHF.

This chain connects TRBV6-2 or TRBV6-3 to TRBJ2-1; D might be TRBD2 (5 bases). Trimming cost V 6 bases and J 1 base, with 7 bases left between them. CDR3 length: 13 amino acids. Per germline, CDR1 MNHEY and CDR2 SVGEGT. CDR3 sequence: CASSPGSYNEQFF. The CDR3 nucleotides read TGTGCCAGCAGCCCGGGGTCCTACAATGAGCAGTTCTTC.

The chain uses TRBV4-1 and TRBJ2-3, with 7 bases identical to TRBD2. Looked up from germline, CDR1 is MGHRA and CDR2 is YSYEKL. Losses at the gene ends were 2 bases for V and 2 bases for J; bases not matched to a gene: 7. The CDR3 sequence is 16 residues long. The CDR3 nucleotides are TGCGCCAGCAGCCAACAAGCGGGACTGCCCACAGATACGCAGTATTTT. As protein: CASSQQAGLPTDTQYF.

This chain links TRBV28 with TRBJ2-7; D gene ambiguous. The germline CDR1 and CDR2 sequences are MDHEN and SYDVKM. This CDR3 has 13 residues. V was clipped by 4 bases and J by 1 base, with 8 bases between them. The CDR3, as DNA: TGTGCCAGCAGTTCAGGTAGTTCCTACGAGCAGTACTTC. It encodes CASSSGSSYEQYF.

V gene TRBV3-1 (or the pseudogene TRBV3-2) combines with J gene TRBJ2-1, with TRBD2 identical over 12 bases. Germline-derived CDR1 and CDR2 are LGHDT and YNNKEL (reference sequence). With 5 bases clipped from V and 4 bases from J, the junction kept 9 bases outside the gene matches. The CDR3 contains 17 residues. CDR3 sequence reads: CASSGPLAGGRYNEQFF. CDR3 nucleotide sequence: TGTGCCAGCAGCGGCCCACTAGCGGGAGGTCGGTACAATGAGCAGTTCTTC.

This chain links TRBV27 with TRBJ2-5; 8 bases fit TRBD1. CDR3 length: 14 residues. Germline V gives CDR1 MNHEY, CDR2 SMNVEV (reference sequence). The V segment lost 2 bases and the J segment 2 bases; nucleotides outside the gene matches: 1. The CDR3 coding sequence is TGTGCCAGCAGTTTACGGACAGGGCAAGAGACCCAGTACTTC. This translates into CASSLRTGQETQYF.

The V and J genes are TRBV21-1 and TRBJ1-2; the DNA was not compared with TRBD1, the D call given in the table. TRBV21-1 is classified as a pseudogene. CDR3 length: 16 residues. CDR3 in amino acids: CASRTQPGQGGYGYTF. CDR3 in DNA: TGTGCCAGCAGGACCCAACCGGGACAGGGAGGCTATGGCTACACCTTC.

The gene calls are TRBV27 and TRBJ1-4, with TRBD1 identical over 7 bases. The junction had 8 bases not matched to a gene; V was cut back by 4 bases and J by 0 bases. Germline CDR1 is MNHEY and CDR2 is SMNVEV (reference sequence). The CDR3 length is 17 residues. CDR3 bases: TGTGCCAGCAGTTCCGGGACAGTGAGAACAACTAATGAAAAACTGTTTTTT. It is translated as CASSSGTVRTTNEKLFF. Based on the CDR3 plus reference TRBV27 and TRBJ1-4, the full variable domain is EAQVTQNPRYLITVTGKKLTVTCSQNMNHEYMSWYRQDPGLGLRQIYYSMNVEVTDKGDVPEGYKVSRKEKRNFPLILESPSPNQTSLYFCASSSGTVRTTNEKLFFGSGTQLSVL.

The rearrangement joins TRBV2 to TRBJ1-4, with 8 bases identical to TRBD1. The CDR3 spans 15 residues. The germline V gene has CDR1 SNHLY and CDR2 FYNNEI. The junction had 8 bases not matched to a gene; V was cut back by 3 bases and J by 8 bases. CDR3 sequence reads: CASSEETGGGEKLFF. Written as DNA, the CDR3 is TGTGCCAGCAGTGAGGAAACAGGGGGTGGGGAAAAACTGTTTTTT.

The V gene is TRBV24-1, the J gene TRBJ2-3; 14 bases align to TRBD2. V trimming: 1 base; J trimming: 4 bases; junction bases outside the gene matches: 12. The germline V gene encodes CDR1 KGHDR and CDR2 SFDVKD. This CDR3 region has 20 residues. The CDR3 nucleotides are TGTGCCACCAGTGATTTTGGGGGGCGCGGACTAGCGGGAGGATCAGATACGCAGTATTTT. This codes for CATSDFGGRGLAGGSDTQYF.

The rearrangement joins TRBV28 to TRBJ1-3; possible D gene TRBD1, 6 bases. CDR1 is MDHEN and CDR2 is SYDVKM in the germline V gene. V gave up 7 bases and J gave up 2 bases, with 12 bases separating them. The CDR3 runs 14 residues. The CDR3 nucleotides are TGTGCCAGCACTCACAGGGCTACTGGAAACACCATATATTTT. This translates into CASTHRATGNTIYF.

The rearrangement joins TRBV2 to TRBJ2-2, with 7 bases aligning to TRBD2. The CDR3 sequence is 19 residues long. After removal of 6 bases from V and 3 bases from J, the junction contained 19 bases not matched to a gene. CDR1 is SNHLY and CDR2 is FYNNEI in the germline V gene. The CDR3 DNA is TGTGCCAGCAGCGAACCGAGCAAACTAGCGAACCGCTACACCGGGGAGCTGTTTTTT. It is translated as CASSEPSKLANRYTGELFF.

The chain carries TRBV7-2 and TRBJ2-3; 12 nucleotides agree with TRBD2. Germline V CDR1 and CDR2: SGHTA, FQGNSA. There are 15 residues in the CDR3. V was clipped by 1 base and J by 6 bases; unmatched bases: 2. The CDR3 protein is CASSLVTSGRDTQYF. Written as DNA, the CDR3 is TGTGCCAGCAGCTTAGTAACTAGCGGGAGGGATACGCAGTATTTT.

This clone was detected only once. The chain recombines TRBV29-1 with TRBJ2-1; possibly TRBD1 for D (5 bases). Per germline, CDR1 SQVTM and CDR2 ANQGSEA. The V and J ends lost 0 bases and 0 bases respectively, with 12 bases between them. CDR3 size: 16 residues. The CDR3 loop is CSVEEGQASSYNEQFF. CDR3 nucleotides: TGCAGCGTTGAAGAGGGGCAGGCAAGCTCCTACAATGAGCAGTTCTTC.

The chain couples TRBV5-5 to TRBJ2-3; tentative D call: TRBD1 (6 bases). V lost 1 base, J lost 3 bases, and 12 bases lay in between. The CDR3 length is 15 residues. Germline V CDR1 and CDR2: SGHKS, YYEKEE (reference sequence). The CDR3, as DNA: TGTGCCAGCAGCTTGTGGGGGCCGGGGACAGATACGCAGTATTTT. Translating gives CASSLWGPGTDTQYF.

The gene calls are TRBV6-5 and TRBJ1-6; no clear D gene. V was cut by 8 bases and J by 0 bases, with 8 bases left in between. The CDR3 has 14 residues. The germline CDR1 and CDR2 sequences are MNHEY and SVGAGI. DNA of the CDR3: TGTGCCAGCGGGCAGAGCTCCTATAATTCACCCCTCCACTTT. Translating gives CASGQSSYNSPLHF.

The CDR3 DNA reads TGTGCCAGCAGTAGGCCCAAACCAGGGGTGATGGCAGATACGCAGTATTTT. It translates to CASSRPKPGVMADTQYF. This chain uses TRBV6-2 or TRBV6-3 with TRBJ2-3, with D tentatively TRBD1 (6 bases). In germline, CDR1 is MNHEY, CDR2 SVGEGT. This CDR3 contains 17 residues. Trimming left V 5 bases short and J 4 bases short, with 22 bases between.

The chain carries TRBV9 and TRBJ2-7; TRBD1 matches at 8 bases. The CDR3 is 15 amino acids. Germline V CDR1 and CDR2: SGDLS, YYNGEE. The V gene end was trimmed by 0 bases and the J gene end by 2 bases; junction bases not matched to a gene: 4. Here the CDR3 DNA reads TGTGCCAGCAGCGTAGGTTCGGACAGGGCCTACGAGCAGTACTTC. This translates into CASSVGSDRAYEQYF.

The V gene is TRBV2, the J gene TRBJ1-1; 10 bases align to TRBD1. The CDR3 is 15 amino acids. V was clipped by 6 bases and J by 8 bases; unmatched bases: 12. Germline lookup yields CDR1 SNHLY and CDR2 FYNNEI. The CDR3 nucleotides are TGTGCCAGCAGAGCACCGGGACAGGGGAACAGGGAAGCTTTCTTT. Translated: CASRAPGQGNREAFF. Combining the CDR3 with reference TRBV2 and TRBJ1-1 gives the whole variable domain EPEVTQTPSHQVTQMGQEVILRCVPISNHLYFYWYRQILGQKVEFLVSFYNNEISEKSEIFDDQFSVERPDGSNFTLKIRSTKLEDSAMYFCASRAPGQGNREAFFGQGTRLTVV.

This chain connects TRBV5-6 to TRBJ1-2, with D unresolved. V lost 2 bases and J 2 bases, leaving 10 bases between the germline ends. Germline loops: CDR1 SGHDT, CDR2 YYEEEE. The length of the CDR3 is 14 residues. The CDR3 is CASSFLGGNYGYTF. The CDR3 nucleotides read TGTGCCAGCAGCTTTCTAGGAGGGAACTATGGCTACACCTTC.

The CDR3 DNA is TGTGCCAGCAGCTTGGTCAGGGGGCATACCGGGGAGCTGTTTTTT. The encoded protein is CASSLVRGHTGELFF. The chain is built from TRBV5-6 and TRBJ2-2, with 8 bases lining up with TRBD1. After removal of 0 bases from V and 5 bases from J, the junction contained 3 bases not matched to a gene. The CDR3 is 15 amino acids. CDR1 is SGHDT and CDR2 is YYEEEE in the germline V gene.

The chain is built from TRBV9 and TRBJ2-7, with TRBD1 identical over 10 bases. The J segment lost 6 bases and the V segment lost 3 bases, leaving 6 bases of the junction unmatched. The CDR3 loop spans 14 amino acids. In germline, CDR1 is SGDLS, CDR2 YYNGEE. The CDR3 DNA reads TGTGCCAGCAGCGCCCGGGACAGGGGTTCCGAGCAGTACTTC. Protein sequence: CASSARDRGSEQYF.